These 12 T cell receptor beta chains were sequenced from one sample in a study of T cell responses to AZD1222 COVID-19 vaccine. Generated by immunoSEQ multiplex PCR, the TCRdb table keeps only in-frame clones and is missing some. Of about 84,000 clones detected, around 85% appear once; the ten largest clones hold more than 9%. This sample comprised peripheral blood, obtained 28 days after the second AZD1222 dose. The origin of the receptors is an adult who received the AZD1222 COVID-19 vaccine.

The rearrangement joins TRBV7-6 to TRBJ1-6; D is unresolved. Germline lookup yields CDR1 SGHVS and CDR2 FNYEAQ. The CDR3 totals 14 residues. V lost 4 bases and J 5 bases, leaving 9 bases between the germline ends. Here the CDR3 reads CASSSRKDNSPLHF. CDR3 nucleotides: TGTGCCAGCAGCTCGCGAAAGGATAATTCACCCCTCCACTTT.

The J gene is TRBJ1-4, the V gene TRBV18, with unresolved D. Germline CDR1 and CDR2: KGHSH and LQKENI. Between the trimmed V and J ends, which lost 4 bases and 8 bases, there was a span of 8 bases. This CDR3 has 12 amino acids. The CDR3 coding sequence is TGTGCCAGCTCACAAGAGAGCGAAAAACTGTTTTTT. It codes for CASSQESEKLFF.

The chain recombines TRBV27 with TRBJ1-5, with D maybe TRBD1 (5 bases). This CDR3 has 14 amino acids. Trimming took 5 bases from V and 3 from J, leaving 11 bases between them. The germline CDR1 and CDR2 sequences are MNHEY and SMNVEV (reference sequence). The CDR3 bases are TGTGCCAGCAGTCCATACAGGCCCAATCAGCCCCAGCATTTT. Translating gives CASSPYRPNQPQHF.

V gene TRBV25-1 combines with J gene TRBJ2-7; TRBD2 aligns across 8 bases. The CDR3 is 15 residues long. Per germline, CDR1 MGHDK and CDR2 SYGVNS. V trimming: 0 bases; J trimming: 4 bases; junction bases outside the gene matches: 5. Here the CDR3 reads CASSEYRGGRYEQYF. The CDR3 nucleotides read TGTGCCAGCAGTGAATATCGGGGGGGCAGGTACGAGCAGTACTTC.

This clone was detected once. This chain uses TRBV5-3 with TRBJ2-4, with D tentatively TRBD1 (6 bases). TRBV5-3 is classed as an ORF, of uncertain function. V lost 4 bases, J lost 5 bases, and 13 bases lay in between. The CDR3 is made up of 14 amino acids. CDR3 nucleotides: TGTGCCAGAAGCCTCCGGGACAACCAAAACATTCAGTACTTC. Its translation: CARSLRDNQNIQYF.

The rearrangement joins TRBV7-9 to TRBJ1-2, with D tentatively TRBD1 (5 bases). V lost 6 bases and J 4 bases, leaving 9 bases between the germline ends. The germline V gene encodes CDR1 SEHNR and CDR2 FQNEAQ (reference sequence). The CDR3 has 12 residues. DNA of the CDR3: TGTGCCAGCAGTGAGACAGCCTATGGCTACACCTTC. It yields the protein CASSETAYGYTF. The whole variable domain, filled in from reference TRBV7-9 and TRBJ1-2, reads DTGVSQNPRHKITKRGQNVTFRCDPISEHNRLYWYRQTLGQGPEFLTYFQNEAQLEKSRLLSDRFSAERPKGSFSTLEIQRTEQGDSAMYLCASSETAYGYTFGSGTRLTVV.

This clone was counted a single time. The CDR3 nucleotides are TGCAGCGCTGGGACAGGGGGCAGCTCCTACGAGCAGTACTTC. The encoded protein is CSAGTGGSSYEQYF. The gene calls are TRBV29-1 and TRBJ2-7, with TRBD1 matching 12 bases. CDR3 length: 14 amino acids. Trimming at V came to 7 bases and at J to 0 bases, leaving 4 bases not matched to a gene. Germline assignment: CDR1 SQVTM and CDR2 ANQGSEA.

The rearrangement uses TRBV6-5 and TRBJ1-5; no clear D. The CDR3 has 13 amino acids. Germline lookup yields CDR1 MNHEY and CDR2 SVGAGI. V was cut by 6 bases and J by 5 bases, with 11 bases left in between. CDR3 region: CASSFRLDQPQHF. CDR3 bases: TGTGCCAGCAGCTTTAGACTCGATCAGCCCCAGCATTTT.

Notes on this clone: Other DNA sequences from this sample encode an identical CDR3 as well. The chain joins TRBV4-2 to TRBJ1-5; no clear D gene. CDR3 length: 13 residues. The V end was cut by 0 bases, the J end by 4 bases, with 4 bases between. The V gene's germline CDR1 is LGHNA and CDR2 YNFKEQ. The CDR3 DNA sequence: TGTGCCAGCAGCCAAGACAGAAATCAGCCCCAGCATTTT. The encoded protein is CASSQDRNQPQHF.

The rearrangement joins TRBV27 to TRBJ2-7, with a weak D call TRBD1 (6 bases). Germline-derived CDR1 and CDR2 are MNHEY and SMNVEV (reference sequence). V was pared by 5 bases and J by 2 bases, with 13 bases between. CDR3 length: 14 residues. CDR3 bases: TGTGCCAGCAGTCAACAGGGCCACCCCTACGAGCAGTACTTC. Encoded protein: CASSQQGHPYEQYF.

The chain has TRBV7-3 and TRBJ1-3; maybe TRBD1 (5 bases). The CDR3 runs 15 residues. Trimming shortened V by 2 bases and J by 2 bases, and 10 bases separated the two germline ends. Germline CDR1 reads SGHTA; CDR2 reads FQGTGA. This CDR3 is CASSLEGTAGNTIYF. Here the CDR3 DNA reads TGTGCCAGCAGCTTAGAGGGGACGGCTGGAAACACCATATATTTT.

The chain joins TRBV3-1 (or the pseudogene TRBV3-2) to TRBJ1-2, with D unresolved. The CDR3 sequence is 15 residues long. Trimming cost V 0 bases and J 2 bases, with 10 bases left between them. Per germline, CDR1 LGHDT and CDR2 YNNKEL (reference sequence). CDR3 region: CASSQDPGRNYGYTF. The CDR3 coding sequence is TGTGCCAGCAGCCAAGATCCCGGGAGAAACTATGGCTACACCTTC.